Below are 30 T cell receptor beta chains sequenced from a single sample in a study of blood T cell repertoires in COVID-19. The method was immunoSEQ multiplex PCR; TCRdb's version includes in-frame clones alone and lacks a portion of them. Among around 250,000 clones listed, about four fifths were seen once. The sequenced sample consisted of PBMCs or T cells enriched from blood (not recorded which). These TCRs come from a man aged 50 to 59 who had recovered from COVID-19.

The table lists this clone with a few counts. The chain combines TRBV5-1 with TRBJ2-7; TRBD2 matches 9 bases. Looked up from germline, CDR1 is SGHRS and CDR2 is YFSETQ. The V gene end was trimmed by 0 bases and the J gene end by 2 bases; junction bases not matched to a gene: 6. The CDR3 loop spans 16 amino acids. The CDR3: CASSLEAGGVTYEQYF. In DNA form, the CDR3 reads TGCGCCAGCAGCTTGGAAGCGGGAGGCGTTACCTACGAGCAGTACTTC.

V is TRBV4-3 and J is TRBJ2-3; 9 bases line up with TRBD2. The CDR3 loop spans 18 amino acids. J lost 6 bases, V lost 0 bases, and 13 bases had no gene match. Per the germline V gene, CDR1 is LGHNA and CDR2 is YSLEER. CDR3 DNA: TGCGCCAGCAGCCAAGAGGGGGGAACTAGCGGGTTCTTGGATACGCAGTATTTT. Residues: CASSQEGGTSGFLDTQYF.

The chain links TRBV11-3 to TRBJ2-5, with 8 positions matching TRBD1. Trimming at V came to 5 bases and at J to 10 bases, leaving 9 bases not matched to a gene. Per the germline V gene, CDR1 is SGHNT and CDR2 is YENEEA. The CDR3 extends over 13 amino acids. The CDR3 reads CASSNRQGRIQYF. As DNA, the CDR3 is TGTGCCAGCAGCAATAGACAGGGGAGGATCCAGTACTTC.

The gene calls are TRBV5-4 and TRBJ2-1, with TRBD2 matching 7 bases. The V and J ends lost 4 bases and 8 bases, in that order; junction bases with no gene match: 18. The CDR3 is made up of 17 amino acids. Germline lookup yields CDR1 SGHNT and CDR2 YYREEE (reference sequence). The DNA of the CDR3 is TGTGCCAGCAGCGGGCATCGCGGGAGCTCGACGTCTGATGAGCAGTTCTTC. Its translation: CASSGHRGSSTSDEQFF.

This chain uses TRBV20-1 with TRBJ2-7; D gene ambiguous. Germline CDR1 and CDR2: DFQATT and SNEGSKA (reference sequence). The CDR3 loop spans 11 amino acids. The V gene lost 6 bases and the J gene lost 3 bases, with 9 bases spanning the gap. CDR3 sequence (DNA): TGCAGTGCCCGGGTCCACTACGAGCAGTACTTC. This encodes CSARVHYEQYF.

V and J are TRBV12-5 and TRBJ2-7, with 8 positions matching TRBD1. Per germline, CDR1 LGHNT and CDR2 FRNRAP. This CDR3 has 15 amino acids. With V trimmed by 0 bases and J by 2 bases, 3 bases remained unmatched. CDR3 nucleotide sequence: TGTGCTAGTGGTTTGGTACAGGGGGTGGCCTACGAGCAGTACTTC. Amino acids: CASGLVQGVAYEQYF.

The J gene is TRBJ1-6, the V gene TRBV7-8; D is perhaps TRBD1 (6 bases). Germline CDR1 reads SGHVS; CDR2 reads FQNEAQ. This CDR3 region has 15 residues. Trimming took off 5 bases at V and 10 bases at J, with 18 bases between the two ends. The CDR3 region is CASSPPTGSDSPLHF. CDR3 coding DNA: TGTGCCAGCAGCCCCCCGACAGGTTCAGACTCACCCCTCCACTTT.

This clone was recorded a few times. V and J are TRBV30 and TRBJ2-2; 9 nucleotides match TRBD2. The CDR3 sequence is 16 residues long. The ends lost 1 base at V and 4 bases at J; junction bases unmatched: 7. Per germline, CDR1 GTSNPN and CDR2 SVGIG (reference sequence). CDR3 region: CAWSGVAGVSTGELFF. CDR3 nucleotide sequence: TGTGCCTGGAGTGGAGTAGCGGGGGTTAGCACCGGGGAGCTGTTTTTT.

The J gene is TRBJ1-1, the V gene TRBV18; D gene uncertain. CDR3 length: 13 residues. Trimming cost V 3 bases and J 1 base, with 6 bases left between them. Germline V gene lookup returns CDR1 KGHSH and CDR2 LQKENI. The CDR3 is CASSPLANTEAFF. CDR3 DNA sequence: TGTGCCAGCTCACCTCTAGCGAACACTGAAGCTTTCTTT.

V is TRBV5-1 and J is TRBJ1-5; D is unresolved. CDR3 length: 13 residues. CDR1 is SGHRS, CDR2 YFSETQ, per germline. Trimming cost V 0 bases and J 7 bases, with 8 bases left between them. DNA for the CDR3: TGCGCCAGCAGCTTGGATCCCGGGCAGCCCCAGCATTTT. This sequence encodes CASSLDPGQPQHF.

V and J are TRBV3-1 (or the pseudogene TRBV3-2) and TRBJ1-6; D might be TRBD1 (5 bases). Germline CDR1 and CDR2: LGHDT and YNNKEL (reference sequence). With 4 bases removed from V and 8 bases from J, the gap between germline ends came to 6 bases. The CDR3 consists of 12 residues. This CDR3 reads CASSPGYSPLHF. The CDR3 DNA reads as TGTGCCAGCAGCCCAGGGTATTCACCCCTCCACTTT.

The chain uses TRBV10-2 and TRBJ2-3; 7 nucleotides align to TRBD2. This CDR3 has 18 amino acids. V trimming: 0 bases; J trimming: 1 base; junction bases outside the gene matches: 10. Germline CDR1 reads WSHSY; CDR2 reads SAAADI. CDR3 in DNA: TGCGCCAGCAGTGAGTCCATCGGGGGGATGCTTGGCACAGATACGCAGTATTTT. This translates into CASSESIGGMLGTDTQYF.

The genes are TRBV3-1 (or the pseudogene TRBV3-2) and TRBJ1-4; 9 nucleotides agree with TRBD1. The J segment lost 8 bases and the V segment lost 2 bases, leaving 6 bases of the junction unmatched. The CDR3 loop spans 15 amino acids. Germline CDR1 is LGHDT and CDR2 is YNNKEL (reference sequence). In nucleotides, the CDR3 is TGTGCCAGCAGCCAACATCGGGACAGGGTGGAAAAACTGTTTTTT. This encodes CASSQHRDRVEKLFF.

The chain combines TRBV24-1 with TRBJ2-7, with TRBD1 matching over 9 bases. The CDR3 contains 15 residues. V was pared by 2 bases and J by 4 bases, with 5 bases of the junction left unmatched. Germline CDR1 is KGHDR and CDR2 is SFDVKD. CDR3 loop: CATSDSGTGYYEQYF. DNA for the CDR3: TGTGCCACCAGTGATTCTGGGACAGGGTATTACGAGCAGTACTTC.

With respect to this clone: A much larger clone is a single base away; this may be a read error. This sample includes further DNA sequences coding for the same CDR3. This chain connects TRBV9 to TRBJ2-2; possible D gene TRBD2, 5 bases. The germline V gene has CDR1 SGDLS and CDR2 YYNGEE. There are 16 residues in the CDR3. In DNA, the CDR3 is TGTGCCAGCAGCGTAGGAAGTGGTCTCGGCACCGGGGAACTGTTTTTT. This codes for CASSVGSGLGTGELFF. Full variable domain (outside the CDR3, taken from reference TRBV9 and TRBJ2-2): DSGVTQTPKHLITATGQRVTLRCSPRSGDLSVYWYQQSLDQGLQFLIQYYNGEERAKGNILERFSAQQFPDLHSELNLSSLELGDSALYFCASSVGSGLGTGELFFGEGSRLTVL.

The chain joins TRBV27 to TRBJ1-5; 8 bases are shared with TRBD1. The CDR3 length is 15 residues. CDR1 and CDR2 from the germline V gene are MNHEY and SMNVEV (reference sequence). Trimming at V came to 6 bases and at J to 3 bases, leaving 7 bases not matched to a gene. This CDR3 reads CASRTQGVSNQPQHF. CDR3 in DNA: TGTGCCAGCAGGACACAGGGGGTTTCCAATCAGCCCCAGCATTTT.

J is TRBJ1-2 and V is TRBV7-2; D may be TRBD1 (5 bases). Trimming removed 5 bases at V and 4 bases at J, with 17 bases between. Germline V gene sequence: CDR1 SGHTA, CDR2 FQGNSA. This CDR3 contains 15 residues. The CDR3 DNA is TGTGCCAGCAGCGCCCCCCCCGGGACTACCTATGGCTACACCTTC. It translates to CASSAPPGTTYGYTF.

V is TRBV2 and J is TRBJ1-2, with D perhaps TRBD1 (5 bases). CDR3 length: 14 residues. In germline, CDR1 is SNHLY, CDR2 FYNNEI. Trimming shortened V by 7 bases and J by 4 bases, and 16 bases separated the two germline ends. In DNA form, the CDR3 reads TGTGCCAGCATTCACCCCAGGGTTTCCTATGGCTACACCTTC. Its translation: CASIHPRVSYGYTF.

CDR3 in amino acids: CASSPTLVSDTEAFF. The CDR3 DNA follows: TGCGCCAGCAGCCCCACACTAGTTTCAGACACTGAAGCTTTCTTT. This chain connects TRBV5-1 to TRBJ1-1; D unclear. Germline CDR1 reads SGHRS; CDR2 reads YFSETQ. With 4 bases removed from V and 3 bases from J, the gap between germline ends came to 16 bases. The CDR3 totals 15 residues.

V gene TRBV11-3 combines with J gene TRBJ2-7; 9 positions agree with TRBD2. V lost 11 bases and J lost 2; bases outside the gene matches: 13. The CDR3 totals 15 residues. Germline-derived CDR1 and CDR2 are SGHNT and YENEEA. The CDR3 region is CASKRGAGGPYEQYF. The CDR3 nucleotides read TGTGCCTCTAAAAGGGGGGCGGGAGGGCCCTACGAGCAGTACTTC. The whole variable domain, remainder taken from reference TRBV11-3 and TRBJ2-7, is EAGVVQSPRYKIIEKKQPVAFWCNPISGHNTLYWYLQNLGQGPELLIRYENEEAVDDSQLPKDRFSAERLKGVDSTLKIQPAELGDSAVYLCASKRGAGGPYEQYFGPGTRLTVT.

This chain joins TRBV10-1 and TRBJ2-2, with D uncertain. The ends were cut back, 4 bases at V and 1 base at J, with 7 bases in the middle. The CDR3 consists of 14 residues. The V gene's germline CDR1 is WNHNN and CDR2 SYGVQD (reference sequence). CDR3 sequence: CASSVNLNTGELFF. The CDR3 DNA sequence: TGCGCCAGCAGTGTGAACTTGAACACCGGGGAGCTGTTTTTT.

V and J are TRBV27 and TRBJ2-1; TRBD2 aligns across 13 bases. CDR1 and CDR2 from the germline V gene are MNHEY and SMNVEV (reference sequence). The CDR3 spans 15 residues. After removal of 6 bases from V and 9 bases from J, the junction contained 8 bases not matched to a gene. This chain's CDR3 is CASSPIGTSGIEQFF. Written as DNA, the CDR3 is TGTGCCAGCAGCCCTATTGGGACTAGCGGGATTGAGCAGTTCTTC.

This sequence joins TRBV29-1 and TRBJ2-2; D possibly corresponds to TRBD2 (7 bases). This CDR3 spans 15 amino acids. Between the trimmed V and J ends, which lost 7 bases and 5 bases, there was a span of 20 bases. Germline V gene data show CDR1 as SQVTM and CDR2 as ANQGSEA. The CDR3 protein is CSGVLTRGGTGELFF. CDR3 DNA sequence: TGCAGCGGAGTCCTGACAAGGGGGGGGACCGGGGAGCTGTTTTTT.

The chain couples TRBV5-1 to TRBJ1-2; maybe TRBD1 (5 bases). V gave up 1 base and J gave up 0 bases, with 13 bases separating them. The CDR3 has 16 residues. Germline assignment: CDR1 SGHRS and CDR2 YFSETQ. CDR3 nucleotide sequence: TGCGCCAGCAGCTTGAAGGCAGGGTACTCTAACTATGGCTACACCTTC. Protein: CASSLKAGYSNYGYTF.

The chain links TRBV12-5 to TRBJ1-1; D is unresolved. Germline loops: CDR1 LGHNT, CDR2 FRNRAP. The length of the CDR3 is 14 residues. V lost 4 bases, J lost 7 bases, and 16 bases lay in between. DNA of the CDR3: TGTGCTAGTGGTTCGAGCCCTTTCCCTTTTGAAGCTTTCTTT. Residues: CASGSSPFPFEAFF.

The chain combines TRBV10-3 with TRBJ2-6; weak D call: TRBD1 (5 bases). From germline, CDR1 is ENHRY and CDR2 SYGVKD. The CDR3 length is 13 residues. V was trimmed by 10 bases and J by 4 bases, leaving 11 bases between them. CDR3 in amino acids: CATQGSGANVLTF. The CDR3 DNA reads as TGTGCCACGCAGGGATCAGGGGCCAACGTCCTGACTTTC.

CDR3 in DNA: TGTGCCAGCAGCTCCGCAGGGGGCTCCTACAATGAGCAGTTCTTC. This translates into CASSSAGGSYNEQFF. The chain carries TRBV11-1 and TRBJ2-1; 7 bases map to TRBD1. This CDR3 has 15 residues. Germline assignment: CDR1 SGHAT and CDR2 FQDESV (reference sequence). Trimming cost V 4 bases and J 0 bases; bases outside gene matches: 3.

The chain links TRBV4-3 to TRBJ1-2; the match to TRBD1 covers 7 bases. V was pared by 1 base and J by 3 bases, with 5 bases of the junction left unmatched. The CDR3 consists of 15 residues. Germline V gene lookup returns CDR1 LGHNA and CDR2 YSLEER. The CDR3 spells CASSQAVRGDYGYTF. As DNA, the CDR3 is TGCGCCAGCAGCCAAGCGGTCAGGGGGGACTATGGCTACACCTTC.

The rearrangement joins TRBV3-1 (or the pseudogene TRBV3-2) to TRBJ2-7, with D possibly TRBD2 on 5 matching bases. V shed 8 bases and J shed 7 bases, with 18 bases lying between them. This CDR3 is built from 13 residues. Per the germline V gene, CDR1 is LGHDT and CDR2 is YNNKEL (reference sequence). DNA of the CDR3: TGTGCCAGCCCGGGCCGCCAGAGGGAAGAGCAGTACTTC. This translates into CASPGRQREEQYF.

The rearrangement joins TRBV6-5 to TRBJ1-4; D is unclear. The CDR3 length is 15 residues. The V and J ends lost 0 bases and 5 bases respectively, with 10 bases between them. Per the germline V gene, CDR1 is MNHEY and CDR2 is SVGAGI. As DNA, the CDR3 is TGTGCCAGCAGTTACTCGAGAGCCCCAAATGAAAAACTGTTTTTT. It codes for CASSYSRAPNEKLFF.